A selection of T cell receptor beta chains follows, all from one sample in a study of blood T cells in healthy people across ages. TCRdb fed the 5' RACE reads into MiXCR, producing one record per CDR3 protein. Among around 620,000 distinct CDR3 sequences listed, 27% were seen once. The source material was blood. Receptor source: a woman aged 70 to 79 in good health. Each CDR3 is given with its conserved first and last residue. Each record gives: J gene, clone size, D gene, V gene, CDR3 protein, CDR3 DNA. A D gene is named only where the DNA matches it firmly. Rows give clone size only sometimes, using once, few, many, or a class for an expanded clone.

J gene: TRBJ2-3; clone size: few; D gene: .; V gene: TRBV12-3/TRBV12-4; CDR3 protein: CASSFTGGTQYF; CDR3 DNA: TGTGCCAGCAGTTTCACAGGCGGGACGCAGTATTTT
J gene: TRBJ2-5; clone size: few; D gene: TRBD2; V gene: TRBV20-1; CDR3 protein: CSARDSSGYQETQYF; CDR3 DNA: TGCAGTGCTAGAGATTCTAGCGGGTACCAAGAGACCCAGTACTTC
J gene: TRBJ1-1; clone size: .; D gene: .; V gene: TRBV6-5; CDR3 protein: CASSYNRMSTEAFF; CDR3 DNA: TGTGCCAGCAGTTACAATCGCATGAGCACTGAAGCTTTCTTT
J gene: TRBJ2-3; clone size: .; D gene: TRBD1; V gene: TRBV5-6; CDR3 protein: CASSFPSGQDLYSTDTQYF; CDR3 DNA: TGTGCCAGCAGCTTCCCATCGGGACAGGATCTATATAGCACAGATACGCAGTATTTT
J gene: TRBJ1-4; clone size: few; D gene: .; V gene: TRBV12-5; CDR3 protein: CASGPGTNLGEKLFF; CDR3 DNA: TGTGCTAGTGGTCCGGGGACCAATTTGGGGGAAAAACTGTTTTTT
J gene: TRBJ2-7; clone size: .; D gene: TRBD1; V gene: TRBV6-2/TRBV6-3; CDR3 protein: CASSPGTGYTYEQYF; CDR3 DNA: TGTGCCAGCAGCCCCGGGACAGGGTATACCTACGAGCAGTACTTC
J gene: TRBJ2-4; clone size: .; D gene: .; V gene: TRBV10-3; CDR3 protein: CAIGGAGENIQYF; CDR3 DNA: TGTGCCATCGGTGGGGCAGGAGAAAACATTCAGTACTTC
J gene: TRBJ2-4; clone size: .; D gene: .; V gene: TRBV2; CDR3 protein: CASSADFWYF; CDR3 DNA: TGTGCCAGCAGCGCGGACTTCTGGTACTTC
J gene: TRBJ2-7; clone size: .; D gene: TRBD2; V gene: TRBV27; CDR3 protein: CASSLTGTSGGSYEQYF; CDR3 DNA: TGTGCCAGCAGTTTGACCGGGACTAGCGGGGGCTCCTACGAGCAGTACTTC
J gene: TRBJ1-5; clone size: many; D gene: .; V gene: TRBV12-3/TRBV12-4; CDR3 protein: CASSFSRAPQHF; CDR3 DNA: TGTGCCAGCAGTTTTTCCAGGGCACCCCAGCATTTT
J gene: TRBJ2-3; clone size: few; D gene: .; V gene: TRBV29-1; CDR3 protein: CSVPWGNTDTQYF; CDR3 DNA: TGCAGCGTGCCGTGGGGGAACACAGATACGCAGTATTTT
J gene: TRBJ1-2; clone size: few; D gene: TRBD1; V gene: TRBV6-1; CDR3 protein: CASSLVARDRNYGYTF; CDR3 DNA: TGTGCCAGCAGCCTAGTTGCCCGGGACAGGAACTATGGCTACACCTTC
J gene: TRBJ2-1; clone size: .; D gene: .; V gene: TRBV18; CDR3 protein: CASFNRAYNEQFF; CDR3 DNA: TGTGCCAGCTTTAACAGAGCCTACAATGAGCAGTTCTTC
J gene: TRBJ2-1; clone size: few; D gene: TRBD2; V gene: TRBV12-3/TRBV12-4; CDR3 protein: CASSLGGGADEQFF; CDR3 DNA: TGTGCCAGCAGTTTAGGCGGGGGGGCGGATGAGCAGTTCTTC
J gene: TRBJ2-5; clone size: .; D gene: .; V gene: TRBV5-5; CDR3 protein: CASSPFPGETQYF; CDR3 DNA: TGTGCCAGCAGCCCTTTCCCCGGCGAGACCCAGTACTTC
J gene: TRBJ2-1; clone size: .; D gene: TRBD1; V gene: TRBV11-3; CDR3 protein: CASSSQTGGYYNEQFF; CDR3 DNA: TGTGCCAGCAGCTCTCAAACAGGGGGCTATTACAATGAGCAGTTCTTC
J gene: TRBJ2-3; clone size: .; D gene: .; V gene: TRBV7-9; CDR3 protein: CASSYGWDTQYF; CDR3 DNA: TGTGCCAGCAGTTATGGGTGGGATACGCAGTATTTT
J gene: TRBJ1-2; clone size: few; D gene: .; V gene: TRBV29-1; CDR3 protein: CSAVNVGGYTF; CDR3 DNA: TGCAGCGCCGTGAATGTGGGGGGCTACACCTTC
J gene: TRBJ2-2; clone size: few; D gene: .; V gene: TRBV29-1; CDR3 protein: CSVARQGGVAGELFF; CDR3 DNA: TGCAGCGTTGCGAGACAGGGAGGGGTAGCCGGGGAGCTGTTTTTT
J gene: TRBJ2-5; clone size: .; D gene: .; V gene: TRBV29-1; CDR3 protein: CSVVGSEETQYF; CDR3 DNA: TGCAGCGTTGTTGGGTCCGAAGAGACCCAGTACTTC
J gene: TRBJ2-7; clone size: .; D gene: TRBD1; V gene: TRBV10-3; CDR3 protein: CAISLTRDRRNEQYF; CDR3 DNA: TGTGCCATCAGTTTGACACGGGACAGAAGGAACGAGCAGTACTTC
J gene: TRBJ2-7; clone size: .; D gene: TRBD1; V gene: TRBV20-1; CDR3 protein: CSARVAAGGDEQYF; CDR3 DNA: TGCAGTGCTAGAGTGGCGGCAGGGGGCGACGAGCAGTACTTC
J gene: TRBJ1-2; clone size: few; D gene: .; V gene: TRBV4-2; CDR3 protein: CASSQVGGLGGYTF; CDR3 DNA: TGTGCCAGCAGCCAAGTTGGAGGCCTGGGGGGCTACACCTTC
J gene: TRBJ1-2; clone size: few; D gene: .; V gene: TRBV12-3/TRBV12-4; CDR3 protein: CASSWGLVNYGYTF; CDR3 DNA: TGTGCCAGCAGTTGGGGCCTCGTTAACTATGGCTACACCTTC
J gene: TRBJ1-1; clone size: .; D gene: .; V gene: TRBV5-1; CDR3 protein: CASSADGRNTEAFF; CDR3 DNA: TGCGCCAGCAGCGCCGACGGACGGAACACTGAAGCTTTCTTT
J gene: TRBJ2-3; clone size: few; D gene: .; V gene: TRBV7-2; CDR3 protein: CASSLIHTQYF; CDR3 DNA: TGTGCCAGCAGCTTAATCCATACGCAGTATTTT
J gene: TRBJ1-1; clone size: few; D gene: TRBD1; V gene: TRBV28; CDR3 protein: CASSLWDRGGTEAFF; CDR3 DNA: TGTGCCAGCAGTCTCTGGGACAGAGGCGGCACTGAAGCTTTCTTT
J gene: TRBJ1-2; clone size: .; D gene: .; V gene: TRBV5-1; CDR3 protein: CASSSDSHYGYTF; CDR3 DNA: TGCGCCAGCAGCTCCGACAGCCACTATGGCTACACCTTC
J gene: TRBJ2-5; clone size: .; D gene: .; V gene: TRBV7-6; CDR3 protein: CASSFTGYQETQYF; CDR3 DNA: TGTGCCAGCAGCTTTACAGGGTACCAAGAGACCCAGTACTTC